The clone carrying this T cell receptor (beta chain) was recorded many times. What it binds is not known. These data come from a study of identical twins. Notes on the study in general: Out-of-frame alpha sequences that twins shared showed excess low generation probability.

J lost 6 bases, V lost 0 bases, and 7 bases had no gene match. The CDR3 has 16 residues. Germline V gene data show CDR1 as MNHEY and CDR2 as SVGEGT. TCRdb fed the 5' RACE reads into MiXCR, producing one record per CDR3 protein. The sample lists about 660,000 distinct CDR3 sequences; about 9.4% were seen once. These records were also assigned to another study, of yellow fever vaccine responses in identical twins.

The receptor comes from a woman under 30 in good health. Sequenced material: PBMCs. The J gene is TRBJ2-1, the V gene TRBV6-2 or TRBV6-3; 8 positions agree with TRBD2. The CDR3 bases are TGTGCCAGCAGTTACTCGATAGCGGGGAGTAGCAATGAGCAGTTCTTC. This sequence encodes CASSYSIAGSSNEQFF.